This T cell receptor (beta chain) was profiled in a study of blood T cells in healthy people across ages. Study observations and caveats: Per million T cells, the diversity of TCR beta decreased roughly linearly as age advanced.

Germline V gene sequence: CDR1 DFQATT, CDR2 SNEGSKA (reference sequence). V lost 6 bases and J lost 2; bases outside the gene matches: 8. The CDR3 is made up of 15 amino acids. In this sample, this clonotype turned up many times. Its antigen remains unknown. With a J-beta primer mix and a sample-barcoded 5' primer, a second PCR ran about 7 to 12 cycles. TCRdb used MiXCR to reprocess the 5' RACE reads, holding one entry per CDR3 protein. The sample has around 650,000 distinct CDR3 sequences, less than 45% seen once; the top ten hold around 30%. Sample: blood. This rearrangement joins TRBV20-1 to TRBJ2-5; 11 bases are a match to TRBD2. This sequence was found in an elderly man in good health. CDR3 DNA: TGCAGTGCGGACCGACTAGCGGGGATACAAGAGACCCAGTACTTC. It codes for CSADRLAGIQETQYF.